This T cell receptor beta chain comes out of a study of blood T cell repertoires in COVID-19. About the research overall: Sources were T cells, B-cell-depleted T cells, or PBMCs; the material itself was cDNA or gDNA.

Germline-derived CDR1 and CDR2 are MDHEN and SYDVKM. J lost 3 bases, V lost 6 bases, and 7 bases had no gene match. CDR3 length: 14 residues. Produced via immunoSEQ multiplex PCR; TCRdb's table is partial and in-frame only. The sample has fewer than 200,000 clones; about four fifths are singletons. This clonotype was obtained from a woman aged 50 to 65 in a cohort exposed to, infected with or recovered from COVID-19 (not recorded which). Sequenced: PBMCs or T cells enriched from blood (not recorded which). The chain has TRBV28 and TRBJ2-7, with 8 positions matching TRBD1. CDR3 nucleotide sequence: TGTGCCAGCAGCCCGACAGGGGTAAACTACGAGCAGTACTTC. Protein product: CASSPTGVNYEQYF.